This T cell receptor beta chain originates from a study of cytomegalovirus exposure and HLA in healthy donors. Whole-study results and caveats: Associated with cytomegalovirus, according to the listing, were 164 TCR beta chains. Most TCRs appeared rarely, but some public TCRs recurred in many donors.

The V gene end was trimmed by 6 bases and the J gene end by 4 bases; junction bases not matched to a gene: 7. Germline CDR1 LNHDA, CDR2 SQIVND (reference sequence). CDR3 length equals 15 residues. Primers included in the PCR were 60 Vbeta and 13 Jbeta primers. Sequencing used immunoSEQ multiplex PCR; TCRdb keeps in-frame clones, though not all of them. The sample comprises 170,000 or so clones, 75% to 90% of which are singletons, and 1.6% rests with the top ten. Details on this clone: No antigen is known for it.

V gene TRBV19 combines with J gene TRBJ2-2; 8 positions match TRBD1. Sequencing was performed on PBMCs. The receptor comes from a man aged 45-65 years in good health and CMV-seronegative. CDR3 protein: CASSGQGGFTGELFF. DNA for the CDR3: TGTGCCAGTAGCGGACAGGGTGGGTTCACCGGGGAGCTGTTTTTT.